The 13 T cell receptor beta chains below were found in one sample sequenced in a study of cytomegalovirus exposure and HLA in healthy donors. A multiplex PCR was run with 60 Vbeta primers and 13 Jbeta primers. This table comes from immunoSEQ multiplex PCR, and its TCRdb copy is limited to in-frame clones, with some not included. The sample has some 98,000 clones; about four fifths are singletons. The sequencing sample was made of PBMCs. Receptors originate from a man aged 18 to 29 in good health and CMV-seropositive.

The V call is TRBV7-8, the J call TRBJ2-5; TRBD2 matches at 8 bases. The germline V gene encodes CDR1 SGHVS and CDR2 FQNEAQ. This CDR3 has 18 residues. V dropped 5 bases and J dropped 4; count of bases not matched to a gene: 18. The CDR3 protein is CASSLGLAIPNQIETQYF. The CDR3, as DNA: TGTGCCAGCAGCCTCGGACTAGCCATCCCCAACCAGATAGAGACCCAGTACTTC.

V gene TRBV19 combines with J gene TRBJ1-3; unclear D gene. The V end was cut by 7 bases, the J end by 1 base, with 8 bases between. Germline V gives CDR1 LNHDA, CDR2 SQIVND (reference sequence). CDR3 length equals 13 residues. DNA for the CDR3: TGTGCCAGTAAACGGGATTCTGGAAACACCATATATTTT. Protein: CASKRDSGNTIYF.

The CDR3 reads CASRDWITDTQYF. The CDR3 region has the DNA TGTGCCAGCAGGGACTGGATCACAGATACGCAGTATTTT. This rearrangement joins TRBV28 to TRBJ2-3; D might be TRBD2 (5 bases). V lost 6 bases and J lost 2, with 9 bases in between. The CDR3 runs to 13 residues. The germline V gene encodes CDR1 MDHEN and CDR2 SYDVKM.

In its sample, this clone was seen a few times. The chain is built from TRBV19 and TRBJ2-1, with 7 bases fitting TRBD1. With 6 bases clipped from V and 1 base from J, the junction kept 6 bases outside the gene matches. Germline CDR1 and CDR2: LNHDA and SQIVND (reference sequence). The CDR3 loop spans 15 amino acids. The CDR3 DNA reads as TGTGCCAGTAGAAAGGACAGGTCATCCTACAATGAGCAGTTCTTC. Its protein is CASRKDRSSYNEQFF.

The chain is built from TRBV7-8 and TRBJ1-1, with D uncertain. V dropped 0 bases and J dropped 0 bases, with 5 bases sitting between them. The CDR3 has 14 residues. Germline CDR1 reads SGHVS; CDR2 reads FQNEAQ. CDR3 coding DNA: TGTGCCAGCAGCTTAGCGGCGGTGAACACTGAAGCTTTCTTT. It yields the protein CASSLAAVNTEAFF.

The chain links TRBV11-2 to TRBJ1-6; D unclear. The germline V gene encodes CDR1 SGHAT and CDR2 FQNNGV. Trimming pared 7 bases from V and 14 bases from J, leaving 15 bases between. This CDR3 comprises 12 residues. CDR3 DNA: TGTGCCAGCACCTCGGGGATTAGGGCCCTCCACTTT. Its translation is CASTSGIRALHF.

This clone was picked up a small number of times. The chain combines TRBV29-1 with TRBJ2-1; D is perhaps TRBD1 (6 bases). This CDR3 comprises 13 residues. Germline values: CDR1 SQVTM, CDR2 ANQGSEA. V lost 5 bases and J lost 9, with 17 bases in between. CDR3 in DNA: TGCAGCGTTCTAACTGGGGGCAGGGGTGAGCAGTTCTTC. Translated: CSVLTGGRGEQFF.

The chain joins TRBV28 to TRBJ2-2; 10 bases map to TRBD2. This CDR3 has 15 residues. Trimming cost V 5 bases and J 4 bases; bases outside gene matches: 4. CDR1 is MDHEN and CDR2 is SYDVKM in the germline V gene. CDR3 bases: TGTGCCAGCAGTACCCGGACTAGCGGCACCGGGGAGCTGTTTTTT. It translates to CASSTRTSGTGELFF.

As DNA, the CDR3 is TGTGCCAGCAGTGCAGGGAACTATGGCTACACCTTC. Encoded protein: CASSAGNYGYTF. The V gene is TRBV2, the J gene TRBJ1-2; tentative D call: TRBD1 (5 bases). Germline values: CDR1 SNHLY, CDR2 FYNNEI. This CDR3 spans 12 amino acids. V lost 4 bases to trimming and J lost 2 bases, with 5 bases between them.

V is TRBV19 and J is TRBJ2-7, with D possibly TRBD1 on 5 matching bases. The V and J ends lost 2 bases and 1 base respectively, with 9 bases between them. CDR1 LNHDA and CDR2 SQIVND come from the germline V gene (reference sequence). CDR3 size: 14 residues. The CDR3 DNA reads as TGTGCCAGTAGTATAATCGACAGATCCTACGAGCAGTACTTC. It encodes CASSIIDRSYEQYF.

V is TRBV30 and J is TRBJ1-1, with 7 bases aligning to TRBD1. With V trimmed by 7 bases and J by 6 bases, 11 bases remained unmatched. In germline, CDR1 is GTSNPN, CDR2 SVGIG (reference sequence). The CDR3 length is 13 residues. CDR3 amino acids: CASDRAGGPEAFF. DNA of the CDR3: TGTGCCTCCGACAGGGCGGGAGGGCCTGAAGCTTTCTTT.

This chain connects TRBV4-1 to TRBJ2-7; D is perhaps TRBD2 (5 bases). Germline lookup yields CDR1 MGHRA and CDR2 YSYEKL. V lost 0 bases and J 0 bases, leaving 12 bases between the germline ends. The CDR3 is 16 residues long. In DNA form, the CDR3 reads TGCGCCAGCAGCCAAGACGGGGTAATGAGCTCCTACGAGCAGTACTTC. It specifies CASSQDGVMSSYEQYF.

In its sample, this clone was seen a few times. J is TRBJ1-2 and V is TRBV6-5; possibly TRBD1 for D (5 bases). The CDR3 runs 13 residues. The ends were cut back, 5 bases at V and 8 bases at J, with 15 bases in the middle. Per germline, CDR1 MNHEY and CDR2 SVGAGI. CDR3 nucleotides: TGTGCCAGCAGTCCAGGGCCGGAACGGGGCTACACCTTC. It translates to CASSPGPERGYTF.